This TCR beta chain emerged from a study of CD8 T cells in ankylosing spondylitis. Study results and caveats: Both synovial fluid and blood in reactive arthritis had previously been reported to carry some motif variants. The study identified a TCR beta motif of seven or eight highly homologous variants that appeared characteristic of ankylosing spondylitis blood. Matched ankylosing spondylitis synovial fluid reportedly showed significant enrichment of disease-linked clones. A CD8+ phenotype characterized the disease-linked clones, which were relatively rare in peripheral blood.

The CDR3 covers 13 residues. V was cut by 0 bases and J by 2 bases, with 5 bases left in between. Germline loops: CDR1 SGDLS, CDR2 YYNGEE. TCRdb re-called the 5' RACE reads through MiXCR, storing one row per CDR3 protein. The sample has some 250,000 distinct CDR3 sequences; roughly 8.6% are singletons. At least ten counts were recorded for this clonotype. Its antigen remains unknown. The TCR was taken from a male donor with ankylosing spondylitis or in good health (not recorded which). J is TRBJ2-5 and V is TRBV9; D is uncertain. The sample consisted of blood, either unsorted or a sorted T cell fraction (not recorded which). The CDR3 protein is CASSVAGQETQYF. The CDR3 nucleotides are TGTGCCAGCAGCGTAGCCGGGCAAGAGACCCAGTACTTC.